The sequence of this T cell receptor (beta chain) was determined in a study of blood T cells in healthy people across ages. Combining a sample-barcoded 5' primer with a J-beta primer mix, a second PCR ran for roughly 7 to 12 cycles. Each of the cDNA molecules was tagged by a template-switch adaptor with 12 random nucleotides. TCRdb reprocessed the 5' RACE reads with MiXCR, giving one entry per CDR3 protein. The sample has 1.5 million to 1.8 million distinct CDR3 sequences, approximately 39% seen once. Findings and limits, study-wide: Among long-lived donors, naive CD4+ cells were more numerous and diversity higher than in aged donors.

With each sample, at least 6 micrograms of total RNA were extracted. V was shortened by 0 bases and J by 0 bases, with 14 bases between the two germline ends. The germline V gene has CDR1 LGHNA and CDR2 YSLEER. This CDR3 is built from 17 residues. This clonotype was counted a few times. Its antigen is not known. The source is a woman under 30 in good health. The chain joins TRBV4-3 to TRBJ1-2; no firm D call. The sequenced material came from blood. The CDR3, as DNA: TGCGCCAGCAGCCAAGATATGTTAGGTGCAACTAACTATGGCTACACCTTC. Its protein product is CASSQDMLGATNYGYTF.